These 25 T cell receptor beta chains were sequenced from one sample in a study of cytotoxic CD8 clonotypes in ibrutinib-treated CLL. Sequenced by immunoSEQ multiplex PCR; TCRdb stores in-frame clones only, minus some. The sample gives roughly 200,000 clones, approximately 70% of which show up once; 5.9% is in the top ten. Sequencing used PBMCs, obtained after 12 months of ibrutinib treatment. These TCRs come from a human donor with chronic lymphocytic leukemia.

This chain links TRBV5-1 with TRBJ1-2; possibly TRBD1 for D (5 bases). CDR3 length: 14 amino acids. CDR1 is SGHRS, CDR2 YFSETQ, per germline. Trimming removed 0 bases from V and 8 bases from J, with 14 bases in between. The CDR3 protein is CASSLGRREDGYTF. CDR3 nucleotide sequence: TGCGCCAGCAGCTTGGGTCGCAGGGAGGACGGCTACACCTTC.

The CDR3 spells CASSPPNKRDGYTF. The CDR3 region has the DNA TGTGCCAGCTCACCACCGAACAAAAGGGATGGCTACACCTTC. J is TRBJ1-2 and V is TRBV18; D uncertain. V was trimmed by 0 bases and J by 6 bases, leaving 11 bases between them. The CDR3 loop spans 14 amino acids. Germline V gene sequence: CDR1 KGHSH, CDR2 LQKENI.

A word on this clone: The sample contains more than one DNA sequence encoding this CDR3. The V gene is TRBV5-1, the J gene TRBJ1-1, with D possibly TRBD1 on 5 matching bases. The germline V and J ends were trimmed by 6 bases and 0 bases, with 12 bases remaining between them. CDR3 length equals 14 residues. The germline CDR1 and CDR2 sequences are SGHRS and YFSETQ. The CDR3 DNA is TGCGCCAGCACCACGGCAGGGTTGAACACTGAAGCTTTCTTT. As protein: CASTTAGLNTEAFF.

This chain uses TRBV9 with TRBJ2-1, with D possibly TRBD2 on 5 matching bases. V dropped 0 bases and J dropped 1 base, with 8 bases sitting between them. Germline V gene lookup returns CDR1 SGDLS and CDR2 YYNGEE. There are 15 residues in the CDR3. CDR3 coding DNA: TGTGCCAGCAGCGTAGAGGTAGCGTCCTACAATGAGCAGTTCTTC. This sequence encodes CASSVEVASYNEQFF.

The CDR3 loop reads CASSRDRLMNTEAFF. In DNA form, the CDR3 reads TGTGCCAGTAGTAGGGACAGACTAATGAACACTGAAGCTTTCTTT. The V gene is TRBV19, the J gene TRBJ1-1; the match to TRBD1 covers 7 bases. The CDR3 sequence is 15 residues long. Germline trimming cut 4 bases from V and 0 bases from J; bases unmatched to any gene: 5. Germline V gene sequence: CDR1 LNHDA, CDR2 SQIVND (reference sequence).

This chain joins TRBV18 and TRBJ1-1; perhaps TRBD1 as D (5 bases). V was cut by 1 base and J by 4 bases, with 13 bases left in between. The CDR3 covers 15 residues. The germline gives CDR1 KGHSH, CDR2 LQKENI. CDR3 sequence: CASSPRAGLGTEAFF. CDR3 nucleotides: TGTGCCAGCTCACCACGAGCAGGGCTAGGCACTGAAGCTTTCTTT. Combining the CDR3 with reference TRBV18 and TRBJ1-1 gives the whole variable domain NAGVMQNPRHLVRRRGQEARLRCSPMKGHSHVYWYRQLPEEGLKFMVYLQKENIIDESGMPKERFSAEFPKEGPSILRIQQVVRGDSAAYFCASSPRAGLGTEAFFGQGTRLTVV.

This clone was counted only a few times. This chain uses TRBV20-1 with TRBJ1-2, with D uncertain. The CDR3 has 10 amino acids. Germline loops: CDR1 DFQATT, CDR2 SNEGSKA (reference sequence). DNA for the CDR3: TGCAGCGTTGGGGAATATGGCTACACCTTC. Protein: CSVGEYGYTF.

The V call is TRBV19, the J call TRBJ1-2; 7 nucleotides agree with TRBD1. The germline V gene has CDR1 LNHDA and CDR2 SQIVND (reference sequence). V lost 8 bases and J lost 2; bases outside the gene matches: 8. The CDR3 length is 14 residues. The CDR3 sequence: CASVPPGQNYGYTF. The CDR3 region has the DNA TGTGCCAGTGTTCCTCCGGGACAGAACTATGGCTACACCTTC.

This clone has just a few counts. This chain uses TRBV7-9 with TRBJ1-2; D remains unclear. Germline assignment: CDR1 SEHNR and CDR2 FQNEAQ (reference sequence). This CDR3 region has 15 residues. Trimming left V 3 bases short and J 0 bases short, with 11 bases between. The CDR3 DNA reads TGTGCCAGCAGCTTGCGACCTAATCCTAACTATGGCTACACCTTC. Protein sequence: CASSLRPNPNYGYTF. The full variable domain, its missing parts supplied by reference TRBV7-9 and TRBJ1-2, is DTGVSQNPRHKITKRGQNVTFRCDPISEHNRLYWYRQTLGQGPEFLTYFQNEAQLEKSRLLSDRFSAERPKGSFSTLEIQRTEQGDSAMYLCASSLRPNPNYGYTFGSGTRLTVV.

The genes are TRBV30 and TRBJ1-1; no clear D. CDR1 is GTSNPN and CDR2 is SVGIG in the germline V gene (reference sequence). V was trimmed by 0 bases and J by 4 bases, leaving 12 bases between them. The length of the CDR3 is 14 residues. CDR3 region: CAWSVGSGSTEAFF. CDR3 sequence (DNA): TGTGCCTGGAGTGTGGGTTCCGGGAGCACTGAAGCTTTCTTT.

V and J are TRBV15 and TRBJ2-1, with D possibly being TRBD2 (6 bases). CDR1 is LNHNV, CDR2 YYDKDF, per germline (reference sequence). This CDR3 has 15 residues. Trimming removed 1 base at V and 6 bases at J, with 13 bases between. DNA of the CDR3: TGTGCCACCAGCAGAGGGCGGGGAAGAACCAATGAGCAGTTCTTC. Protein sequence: CATSRGRGRTNEQFF.

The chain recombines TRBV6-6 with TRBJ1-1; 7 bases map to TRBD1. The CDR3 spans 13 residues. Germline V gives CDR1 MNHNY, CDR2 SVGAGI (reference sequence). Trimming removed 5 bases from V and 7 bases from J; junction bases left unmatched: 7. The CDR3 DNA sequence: TGTGCCAGCAGTAGAGGGGGCGGCCTTGAAGCTTTCTTT. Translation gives CASSRGGGLEAFF.

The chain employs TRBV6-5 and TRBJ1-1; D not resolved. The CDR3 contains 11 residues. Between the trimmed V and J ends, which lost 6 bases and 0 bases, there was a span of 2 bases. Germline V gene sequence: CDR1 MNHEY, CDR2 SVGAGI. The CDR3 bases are TGTGCCAGCAGGATGAACACTGAAGCTTTCTTT. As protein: CASRMNTEAFF.

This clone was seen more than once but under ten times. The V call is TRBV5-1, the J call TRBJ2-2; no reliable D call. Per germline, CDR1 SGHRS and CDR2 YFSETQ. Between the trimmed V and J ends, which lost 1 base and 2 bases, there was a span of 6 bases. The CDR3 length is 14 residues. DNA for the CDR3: TGCGCCAGCAGCTTGCTTCTAAACACCGGGGAGCTGTTTTTT. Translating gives CASSLLLNTGELFF.

Here the CDR3 DNA reads TGTGCCTGGAGTCGGGACAGGGGGTTTGGCTACACCTTC. It is translated as CAWSRDRGFGYTF. The V call is TRBV30, the J call TRBJ1-2, with 11 bases matching TRBD1. Trimming at V came to 2 bases and at J to 7 bases, leaving 3 bases not matched to a gene. Germline V gives CDR1 GTSNPN, CDR2 SVGIG (reference sequence). The CDR3 has 13 amino acids.

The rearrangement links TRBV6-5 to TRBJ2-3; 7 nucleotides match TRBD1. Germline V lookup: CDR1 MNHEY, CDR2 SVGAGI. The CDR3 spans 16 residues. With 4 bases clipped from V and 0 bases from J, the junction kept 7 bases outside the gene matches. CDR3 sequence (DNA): TGTGCCAGCAGTTCTGGACAGGCCCTTAGCACAGATACGCAGTATTTT. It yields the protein CASSSGQALSTDTQYF.

The CDR3, as DNA: TGTGCCTGGAGTCCCGGGGTTGCCTATGGCTACACCTTC. Amino acids: CAWSPGVAYGYTF. The chain links TRBV30 to TRBJ1-2; D is undetermined. The germline gives CDR1 GTSNPN, CDR2 SVGIG (reference sequence). The V end lost 2 bases, the J end lost 4 bases, and 11 bases lay between the germline ends. This CDR3 has 13 amino acids. Complete variable domain (other parts from reference TRBV30 and TRBJ1-2): SQTIHQWPATLVQPVGSPLSLECTVEGTSNPNLYWYRQAAGRGLQLLFYSVGIGQISSEVPQNLSASRPQDRQFILSSKKLLLSDSGFYLCAWSPGVAYGYTFGSGTRLTVV.

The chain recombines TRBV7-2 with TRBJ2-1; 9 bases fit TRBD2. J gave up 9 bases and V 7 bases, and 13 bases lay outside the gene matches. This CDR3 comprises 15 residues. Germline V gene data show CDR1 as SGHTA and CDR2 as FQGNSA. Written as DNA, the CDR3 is TGTGCCAGCACCGAACGCGCTAGCGGGACCGCTGAGCAGTTCTTC. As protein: CASTERASGTAEQFF.

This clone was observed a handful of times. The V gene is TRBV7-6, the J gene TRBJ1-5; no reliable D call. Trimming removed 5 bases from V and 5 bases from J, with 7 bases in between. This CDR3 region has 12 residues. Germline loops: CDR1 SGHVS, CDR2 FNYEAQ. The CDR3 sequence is CASSLLDQPQHF. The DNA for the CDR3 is TGTGCCAGCAGCCTACTGGATCAGCCCCAGCATTTT. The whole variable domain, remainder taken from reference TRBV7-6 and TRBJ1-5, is GAGVSQSPRYKVTKRGQDVALRCDPISGHVSLYWYRQALGQGPEFLTYFNYEAQQDKSGLPNDRFSAERPEGSISTLTIQRTEQRDSAMYRCASSLLDQPQHFGDGTRLSIL.

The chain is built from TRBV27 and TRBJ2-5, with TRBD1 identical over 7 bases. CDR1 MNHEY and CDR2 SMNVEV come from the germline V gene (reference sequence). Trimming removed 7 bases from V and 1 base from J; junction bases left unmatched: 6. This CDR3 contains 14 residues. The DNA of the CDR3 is TGTGCCAGCAAAAAGGGGACAGTCCAAGAGACCCAGTACTTC. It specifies CASKKGTVQETQYF.

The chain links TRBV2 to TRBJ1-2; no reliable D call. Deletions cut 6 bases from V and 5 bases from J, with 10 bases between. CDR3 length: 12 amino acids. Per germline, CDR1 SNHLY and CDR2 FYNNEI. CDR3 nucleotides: TGTGCCAGCAGGCAGGCCCCATATGGCTACACCTTC. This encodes CASRQAPYGYTF.

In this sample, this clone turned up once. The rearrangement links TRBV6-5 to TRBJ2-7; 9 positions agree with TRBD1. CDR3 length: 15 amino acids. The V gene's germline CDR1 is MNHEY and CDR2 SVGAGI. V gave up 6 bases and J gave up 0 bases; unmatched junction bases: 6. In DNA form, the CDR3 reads TGTGCCAGCAGGGACGGGACAGGGATCTCCTACGAGCAGTACTTC. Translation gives CASRDGTGISYEQYF.

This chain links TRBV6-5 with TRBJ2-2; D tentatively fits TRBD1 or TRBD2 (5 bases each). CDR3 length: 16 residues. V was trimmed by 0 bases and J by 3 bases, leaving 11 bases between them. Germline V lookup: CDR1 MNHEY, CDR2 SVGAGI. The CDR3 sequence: CASSYSHGGHTGELFF. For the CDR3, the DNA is TGTGCCAGCAGTTACTCTCATGGGGGACACACCGGGGAGCTGTTTTTT.

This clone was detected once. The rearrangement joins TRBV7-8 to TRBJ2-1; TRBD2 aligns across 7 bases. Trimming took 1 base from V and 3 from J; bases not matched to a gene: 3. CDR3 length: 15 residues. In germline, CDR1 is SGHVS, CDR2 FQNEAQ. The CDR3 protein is CASSLVGGVYNEQFF. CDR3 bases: TGTGCCAGCAGCTTAGTTGGGGGGGTCTACAATGAGCAGTTCTTC.

The CDR3 here is CASSIVYSLYEQYF. As DNA, the CDR3 is TGTGCCAGTAGTATAGTCTACTCACTCTACGAGCAGTACTTC. V gene TRBV19 combines with J gene TRBJ2-7, with D hard to call. V was shortened by 1 base and J by 3 bases, with 10 bases between the two germline ends. The germline gives CDR1 LNHDA, CDR2 SQIVND (reference sequence). This CDR3 spans 14 amino acids.